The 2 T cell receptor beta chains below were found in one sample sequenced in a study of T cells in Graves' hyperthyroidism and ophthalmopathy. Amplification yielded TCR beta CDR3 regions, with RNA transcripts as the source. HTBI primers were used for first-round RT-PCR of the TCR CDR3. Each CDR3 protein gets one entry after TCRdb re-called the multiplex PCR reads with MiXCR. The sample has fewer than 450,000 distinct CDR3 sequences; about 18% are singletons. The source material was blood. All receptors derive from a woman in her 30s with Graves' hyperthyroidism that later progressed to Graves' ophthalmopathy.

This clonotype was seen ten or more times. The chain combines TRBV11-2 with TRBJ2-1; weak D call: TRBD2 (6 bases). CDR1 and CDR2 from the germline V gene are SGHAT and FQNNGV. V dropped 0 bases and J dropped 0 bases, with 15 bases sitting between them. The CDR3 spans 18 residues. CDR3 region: CASSLEWALAYSYNEQFF. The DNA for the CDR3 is TGTGCCAGCAGCTTAGAATGGGCGCTAGCGTACTCCTACAATGAGCAGTTCTTC. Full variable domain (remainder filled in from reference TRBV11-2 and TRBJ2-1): EAGVAQSPRYKIIEKRQSVAFWCNPISGHATLYWYQQILGQGPKLLIQFQNNGVVDDSQLPKDRFSAERLKGVDSTLKIQPAKLEDSAVYLCASSLEWALAYSYNEQFFGPGTRLTVL.

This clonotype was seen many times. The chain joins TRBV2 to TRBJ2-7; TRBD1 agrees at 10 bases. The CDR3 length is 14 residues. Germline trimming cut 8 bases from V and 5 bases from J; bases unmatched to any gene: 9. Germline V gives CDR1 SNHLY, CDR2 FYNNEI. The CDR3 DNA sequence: TGTGCCAGCGGGGGACAGGGGTATGTCAACGAGCAGTACTTC. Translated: CASGGQGYVNEQYF.